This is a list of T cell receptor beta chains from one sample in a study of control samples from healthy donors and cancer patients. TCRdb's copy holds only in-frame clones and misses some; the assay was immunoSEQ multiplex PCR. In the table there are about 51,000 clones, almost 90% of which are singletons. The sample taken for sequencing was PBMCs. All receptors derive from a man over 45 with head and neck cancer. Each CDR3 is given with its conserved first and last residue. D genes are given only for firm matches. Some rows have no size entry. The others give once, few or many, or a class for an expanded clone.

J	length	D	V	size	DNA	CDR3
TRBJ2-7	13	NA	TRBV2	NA	TGTGCCAGCCGAAGTTTTGGGCGCTACGAGCAGTACTTC	CASRSFGRYEQYF
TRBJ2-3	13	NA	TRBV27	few	TGTGCCAGCAGTTTTGGTGGCGTTTATACGCAGTATTTT	CASSFGGVYTQYF
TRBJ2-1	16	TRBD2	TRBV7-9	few	TGTGCCAGCAGCCCTAGGGGTCTAGCGGGCTACAATGAGCAGTTCTTC	CASSPRGLAGYNEQFF
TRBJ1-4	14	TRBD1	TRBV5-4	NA	TGTGCCAGCAGCTTAACAGGGGGCAGTGGAAAACTGTTTTTT	CASSLTGGSGKLFF
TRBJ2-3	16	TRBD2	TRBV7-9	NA	TGTGCCAGCAGCTTAACTAGCGGGAGGGCCACAGATACGCAGTATTTT	CASSLTSGRATDTQYF
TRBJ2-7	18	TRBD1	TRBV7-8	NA	TGTGCCAGCAGCTTAGAGGGACAGACCCTGATTAAATCCTACGAGCAGTACTTC	CASSLEGQTLIKSYEQYF
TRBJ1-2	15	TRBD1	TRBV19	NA	TGTGCCAGTAGTATCCCACGACAGGGGAACTATGGCTACACCTTC	CASSIPRQGNYGYTF
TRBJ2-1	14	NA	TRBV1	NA	TGCACCAGCAGCCACGGACTAGCCTACAATGAGCAGTTCTTC	CTSSHGLAYNEQFF
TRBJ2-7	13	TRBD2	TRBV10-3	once	TGTGCCATCAAACGGGAGGGCTCCTACGAGCAGTACTTC	CAIKREGSYEQYF
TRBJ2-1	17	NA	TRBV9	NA	TGTGCCAGCAGCGCCCCTTACAGGGTCACACGCTCCAATGAGCAGTTCTTC	CASSAPYRVTRSNEQFF
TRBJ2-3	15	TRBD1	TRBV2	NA	TGTGCCAGCAGAGGGACAGGGCTAAGCACAGATACGCAGTATTTT	CASRGTGLSTDTQYF
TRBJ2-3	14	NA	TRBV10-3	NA	TGTGCCACGCACCGGGACCGGGGCACAGATACGCAGTATTTT	CATHRDRGTDTQYF
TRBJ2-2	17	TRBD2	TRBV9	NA	TGTGCCAGCAGCTCCCACCCCGGGGGGGCTGGCACCGGGGAGCTGTTTTTT	CASSSHPGGAGTGELFF
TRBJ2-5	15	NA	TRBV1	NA	TGCACCAGCAGCAGACAGGGGGGGAGGCGAGAGACCCAGTACTTC	CTSSRQGGRRETQYF
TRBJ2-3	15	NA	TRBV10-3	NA	TGTGCCATCAGTGACCTACTTGGGGCCACAGATACGCAGTATTTT	CAISDLLGATDTQYF
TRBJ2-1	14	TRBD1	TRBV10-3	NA	TGTGCCATCTCGGGGACAGGAGGTAACAATGAGCAGTTCTTC	CAISGTGGNNEQFF
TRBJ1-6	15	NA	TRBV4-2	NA	TGTGCCAGCAGCCAAGATTGGAGAGATAATTCACCCCTCCACTTT	CASSQDWRDNSPLHF
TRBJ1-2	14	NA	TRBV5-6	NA	TGTGCCAGCAGCTTGCGGGGGGCTGACTATGGCTACACCTTC	CASSLRGADYGYTF
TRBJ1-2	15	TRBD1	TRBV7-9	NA	TGTGCCAGCAGCTCAGGGACAGACTTTAACTATGGCTACACCTTC	CASSSGTDFNYGYTF
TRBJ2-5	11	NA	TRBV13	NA	TGTGCCAGCAGCTCCGACGGTGCCCAGTACTTC	CASSSDGAQYF
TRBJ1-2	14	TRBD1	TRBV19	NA	TGTGCCAGTAGTATACTGACAGGGACGGATGGCTACACCTTC	CASSILTGTDGYTF
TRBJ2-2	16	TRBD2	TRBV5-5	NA	TGTGCCAGCAGCTCCTATTGGGAGGGGAACACCGGGGAGCTGTTTTTT	CASSSYWEGNTGELFF